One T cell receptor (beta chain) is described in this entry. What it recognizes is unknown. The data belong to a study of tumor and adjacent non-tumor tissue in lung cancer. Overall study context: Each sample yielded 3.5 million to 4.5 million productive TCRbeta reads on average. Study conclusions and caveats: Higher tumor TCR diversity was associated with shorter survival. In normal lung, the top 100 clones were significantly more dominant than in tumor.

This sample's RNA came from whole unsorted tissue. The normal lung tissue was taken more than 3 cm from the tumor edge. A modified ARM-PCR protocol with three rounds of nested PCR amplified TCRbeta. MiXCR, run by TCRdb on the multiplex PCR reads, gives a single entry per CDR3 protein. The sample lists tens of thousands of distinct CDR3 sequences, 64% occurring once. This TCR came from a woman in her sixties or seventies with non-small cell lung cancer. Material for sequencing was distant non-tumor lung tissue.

CDR3 coding DNA: TGTGCCAGCAGAACTCCCGGGGTTAGAGGGAGCTATGGCTACACCTTC. Amino acid sequence: CASRTPGVRGSYGYTF. The V call is TRBV6-5, the J call TRBJ1-2; D not resolved. The germline CDR1 and CDR2 sequences are MNHEY and SVGAGI. The CDR3 spans 16 residues. V was cut by 6 bases and J by 4 bases, with 21 bases left in between.